Listed below are T cell receptor beta chains from one sample, sequenced in a study of blood T cell repertoires in COVID-19. Produced via immunoSEQ multiplex PCR; TCRdb's table is partial and in-frame only. The sample holds approximately 77,000 clones, about 91% seen once. Sequences were obtained from peripheral blood. Receptor source: a woman of 80 years or more with acute or convalescent COVID-19. Both conserved end residues are trimmed from each CDR3. Each record gives: V gene, J gene, D gene, CDR3 protein. A D gene is named only where the DNA matches it firmly.

TRBV10-3	TRBJ1-1	-	AAGSLIDTEAF
TRBV5-1	TRBJ1-6	-	ASSPARRDNSPLH
TRBV3-1/TRBV3-2	TRBJ2-7	TRBD2	ASSGLAGTYEQY
TRBV19	TRBJ2-1	-	AYKRDSSYNEQF
TRBV7-9	TRBJ2-3	-	ASSLLASAEDTQY
TRBV30	TRBJ1-1	-	ARVSSGNTEAF
TRBV19	TRBJ1-1	TRBD1	ASSRSDRPSGAF
TRBV5-4	TRBJ2-1	TRBD2	ASSPGGPSGRVLGNEQF
TRBV5-1	TRBJ1-4	-	ASSRNSATNEKLF
TRBV3-1/TRBV3-2	TRBJ2-1	TRBD2	ARTGLASHEQF
TRBV20-1	TRBJ1-2	TRBD1	SASGQGGYT
TRBV19	TRBJ2-1	TRBD2	ASSISTSGSNSNEQF
TRBV7-2	TRBJ2-3	TRBD1	ASSLPRTGDTQY
TRBV5-6	TRBJ1-4	TRBD1	ASSPNQGALGEKLF
TRBV18	TRBJ2-5	TRBD2	ASSPVSSSGRVQETQY
TRBV5-1	TRBJ2-2	TRBD2	ASSLQASGSFTGELF
TRBV10-3	TRBJ1-1	-	AIRETEMNTEAF
TRBV6-2/TRBV6-3	TRBJ1-6	-	ASSRDIGGNSPLH
TRBV12-3/TRBV12-4	TRBJ1-2	-	ATWGGGDGYT
TRBV12-3/TRBV12-4	TRBJ1-1	-	ASSPTVNTEAF
TRBV7-3	TRBJ2-2	-	ASSFSTGELF
TRBV19	TRBJ2-1	TRBD2	ASSIPLAGRHNEQF
TRBV19	TRBJ1-6	-	ASSFWGPRGSPLH
TRBV7-2	TRBJ1-2	TRBD1	ASSPRSGGGNYGYT
TRBV5-4	TRBJ1-2	TRBD1	ASSYGQVLGYT
TRBV2	TRBJ2-7	TRBD1	ASFPTGGHEQY
TRBV2	TRBJ2-3	TRBD2	ASSALAGWDRGTDTQY
TRBV2	TRBJ2-1	-	ASSHSPRYNEQF
TRBV25-1	TRBJ1-2	-	ASSESGGNYGYT
TRBV10-3	TRBJ2-3	TRBD2	AISTSSGSTDTQY
TRBV3-1/TRBV3-2	TRBJ1-1	TRBD1	ASSAQTGPGTEAF
TRBV19	TRBJ2-1	-	ASRDLGGTYNEQF